The 19 T cell receptor beta chains listed next were all sequenced from one sample in a study of beta chain features in type 1 diabetes. Expressed TCRB transcripts were sequenced, since all the RNA that had been isolated was reverse transcribed. TCRdb's table, derived via immunoSEQ multiplex PCR, lists solely in-frame clones and lacks some. The repertoire holds hundreds of thousands of clones, under 70% seen once, with approximately 0.053% in the top ten. The sequenced sample was naive CD4+ T cells from blood. The receptor source for this set is a man aged 30-40 years in good health.

A few counts support this clone. The V call is TRBV6-5, the J call TRBJ2-7; D tentatively fits TRBD1 or TRBD2 (6 bases each). V gave up 0 bases and J gave up 3 bases, with 15 bases separating them. Looked up from germline, CDR1 is MNHEY and CDR2 is SVGAGI. The CDR3 consists of 16 residues. In DNA, the CDR3 is TGTGCCAGCAGTTACTCGATATCCAGGGGAGGCTACGAGCAGTACTTC. Protein product: CASSYSISRGGYEQYF.

The genes are TRBV27 and TRBJ2-7; a weak D match, TRBD2 (5 bases). Trimming pared 8 bases from V and 6 bases from J, leaving 14 bases between. CDR3 length: 12 amino acids. Germline assignment: CDR1 MNHEY and CDR2 SMNVEV (reference sequence). In DNA form, the CDR3 reads TGTGCCAGCTACCGAGACTATCGCGAGCAGTACTTC. This encodes CASYRDYREQYF.

This clone turned up a few times. This chain uses TRBV29-1 with TRBJ2-5; possible D gene TRBD2, 6 bases. V lost 6 bases and J lost 1, with 12 bases in between. The CDR3 covers 13 residues. The germline gives CDR1 SQVTM, CDR2 ANQGSEA. Written as DNA, the CDR3 is TGCAGCGTCCGCGGGGTATTCCAAGAGACCCAGTACTTC. Amino acid sequence: CSVRGVFQETQYF.

The rearrangement links TRBV6-5 to TRBJ2-7; TRBD2 matches 9 bases. The V segment lost 8 bases and the J segment 5 bases; nucleotides outside the gene matches: 13. This CDR3 region has 15 residues. Germline loops: CDR1 MNHEY, CDR2 SVGAGI. This CDR3 reads CASSRGGAGGNEQYF. The CDR3 DNA reads TGTGCCAGCTCTCGGGGGGGAGCGGGAGGAAACGAGCAGTACTTC.

This clone has more than one count but fewer than ten. The chain combines TRBV9 with TRBJ1-2; D gene uncertain. V was pared by 2 bases and J by 2 bases, with 7 bases between. The CDR3 consists of 13 residues. Looked up from germline, CDR1 is SGDLS and CDR2 is YYNGEE. The DNA for the CDR3 is TGTGCCAGCAGCGTGAGTCGGAACTATGGCTACACCTTC. Translated: CASSVSRNYGYTF.

The chain employs TRBV19 and TRBJ1-1, with D unclear. Trimming shortened V by 10 bases and J by 4 bases, and 16 bases separated the two germline ends. Germline values: CDR1 LNHDA, CDR2 SQIVND (reference sequence). This CDR3 comprises 13 residues. CDR3 residues: CATREGPATEAFF. The CDR3 nucleotides are TGTGCCACCCGGGAGGGCCCAGCCACTGAAGCTTTCTTT.

The J gene is TRBJ1-1, the V gene TRBV25-1, with D tentatively TRBD1 (5 bases). The V end lost 5 bases, the J end lost 8 bases, and 12 bases lay between the germline ends. From germline, CDR1 is MGHDK and CDR2 SYGVNS. The length of the CDR3 is 12 residues. CDR3 region: CASSFGGTEAFF. The CDR3 nucleotides are TGTGCCAGCAGTTTCGGGGGAACCGAAGCTTTCTTT.

The rearrangement links TRBV9 to TRBJ2-5; TRBD1 or TRBD2 may be the D gene (5 bases each). CDR1 is SGDLS, CDR2 YYNGEE, per germline. The length of the CDR3 is 15 residues. Trimming left V 3 bases short and J 4 bases short, with 16 bases between. CDR3 DNA: TGTGCCAGCAGCGAGAGAGGGCCTAGGGGAGAGACCCAGTACTTC. It is translated as CASSERGPRGETQYF.

The genes are TRBV29-1 and TRBJ2-3, with D tentatively TRBD2 (5 bases). This CDR3 is 15 amino acids long. Looked up from germline, CDR1 is SQVTM and CDR2 is ANQGSEA. In nucleotides, the CDR3 is TGCATCGCCCGAGCTGGAGGTAGGAGCACAGATACGCAGTATTTT. As protein: CIARAGGRSTDTQYF.

This chain links TRBV6-5 with TRBJ2-5; TRBD1 or TRBD2 may be the D gene (5 bases each). Germline V gives CDR1 MNHEY, CDR2 SVGAGI. The CDR3 runs to 13 residues. V lost 6 bases, J lost 5 bases, and 13 bases lay in between. CDR3 DNA sequence: TGTGCCAGCAGGAGCCCCGGGACGGAGACCCAGTACTTC. Translated, it gives CASRSPGTETQYF.

J is TRBJ2-7 and V is TRBV30; 8 nucleotides line up with TRBD1. Germline V lookup: CDR1 GTSNPN, CDR2 SVGIG (reference sequence). The ends lost 0 bases at V and 6 bases at J; junction bases unmatched: 7. The CDR3 sequence is 14 residues long. The CDR3 nucleotides read TGTGCCTGGAGTGTACGACAGGGGTGGAGCGAGCAGTACTTC. Translating it yields CAWSVRQGWSEQYF.

The J gene is TRBJ1-5, the V gene TRBV7-2, with a tentative D call TRBD1 (5 bases). Deletions cut 5 bases from V and 6 bases from J, with 14 bases between. There are 14 residues in the CDR3. CDR1 and CDR2 from the germline V gene are SGHTA and FQGNSA. The CDR3 loop is CASSIRDGGQPQHF. DNA of the CDR3: TGTGCCAGCAGCATCCGGGACGGGGGTCAGCCCCAGCATTTT.

V gene TRBV20-1 combines with J gene TRBJ2-3, with D possibly TRBD2 on 5 matching bases. CDR3 length: 11 amino acids. V lost 5 bases, J lost 5 bases, and 8 bases lay in between. CDR1 is DFQATT, CDR2 SNEGSKA, per germline (reference sequence). As DNA, the CDR3 is TGCAGTGCTTCGAGGGTAGATACGCAGTATTTT. It translates to CSASRVDTQYF.

The gene calls are TRBV6-6 and TRBJ2-7; 7 bases map to TRBD1. Germline V gene data show CDR1 as MNHNY and CDR2 as SVGAGI (reference sequence). The CDR3 is 16 residues long. J gave up 0 bases and V 5 bases, and 10 bases lay outside the gene matches. The CDR3 coding sequence is TGTGCCAGCAGTCCTGCTCCGGGACAGTCCTCCTACGAGCAGTACTTC. Translation gives CASSPAPGQSSYEQYF.

The rearrangement joins TRBV7-2 to TRBJ1-1, with no clear D. The CDR3 has 14 residues. V shed 4 bases and J shed 8 bases, with 17 bases lying between them. Germline CDR1 SGHTA, CDR2 FQGNSA. CDR3 sequence reads: CASSSRRTSVEAFF. The CDR3 DNA reads as TGTGCCAGCAGCTCCCGACGGACCTCAGTGGAAGCTTTCTTT.

V is TRBV7-9 and J is TRBJ1-2, with a possible D match to TRBD1 (5 bases). The CDR3 extends over 11 amino acids. V lost 5 bases and J lost 7, with 8 bases in between. Germline lookup yields CDR1 SEHNR and CDR2 FQNEAQ (reference sequence). The CDR3 nucleotides read TGTGCCAGCAGCCGCCAGGGTGGCTACACCTTC. Amino acid sequence: CASSRQGGYTF.

The chain couples TRBV7-8 to TRBJ2-4; D may be TRBD2 (6 bases). The V gene's germline CDR1 is SGHVS and CDR2 FQNEAQ. V was cut by 3 bases and J by 4 bases, with 7 bases left in between. CDR3 length equals 13 residues. CDR3: CASSFGLKNIQYF. The CDR3 DNA reads as TGTGCCAGCAGCTTCGGACTAAAAAACATTCAGTACTTC.

This rearrangement joins TRBV18 to TRBJ2-1; 13 positions match TRBD2. The CDR3 is made up of 19 amino acids. The germline gives CDR1 KGHSH, CDR2 LQKENI. J gave up 2 bases and V 3 bases, and 10 bases lay outside the gene matches. The CDR3 sequence: CASSPPGLAGKVAYNEQFF. CDR3 in DNA: TGTGCCAGCTCACCGCCGGGACTAGCGGGGAAGGTGGCCTACAATGAGCAGTTCTTC.

The V call is TRBV9, the J call TRBJ2-1; 7 nucleotides align to TRBD2. This CDR3 is 16 amino acids long. CDR1 and CDR2 (germline): SGDLS, YYNGEE. V lost 0 bases and J lost 3; bases outside the gene matches: 6. CDR3 in amino acids: CASSVGGGRIYNEQFF. The DNA of the CDR3 is TGTGCCAGCAGCGTAGGTGGCGGGAGAATCTACAATGAGCAGTTCTTC. The whole variable domain, filled in from reference TRBV9 and TRBJ2-1, reads DSGVTQTPKHLITATGQRVTLRCSPRSGDLSVYWYQQSLDQGLQFLIQYYNGEERAKGNILERFSAQQFPDLHSELNLSSLELGDSALYFCASSVGGGRIYNEQFFGPGTRLTVL.